Presented here are 8 T cell receptor beta chains from one specimen sequenced in a study of CD8+ T cells in alopecia areata. As to treatment: oral pan-JAK inhibitor, 5-10 mg twice daily. RNA extraction was followed by reverse transcription into cDNA, which acted as the sequencing template. Measured with immunoSEQ multiplex PCR; TCRdb has only the in-frame clones, and not every one. The repertoire includes some 95,000 clones, 40% to 50% of them detected once, and 15% to 20% sits in the top ten. The material sequenced was CD8+ T cells sorted from blood, taken at week 24, from a patient treated with tofacitinib. These TCRs come from a human donor with alopecia areata.

Only a few counts were recorded for this clone. The chain employs TRBV29-1 and TRBJ1-1; weak D call: TRBD1 (5 bases). Trimming took off 7 bases at V and 2 bases at J, with 11 bases between the two ends. Germline-derived CDR1 and CDR2 are SQVTM and ANQGSEA. This CDR3 is 12 amino acids long. CDR3 DNA sequence: TGCAGCGGCCTACAGGAAAACACTGAAGCTTTCTTT. Protein sequence: CSGLQENTEAFF.

V usage is TRBV7-9 and J usage is TRBJ2-1; possibly TRBD1 or TRBD2 for D (5 bases each). This CDR3 has 16 residues. V was clipped by 3 bases and J by 5 bases, with 17 bases between them. In germline, CDR1 is SEHNR, CDR2 FQNEAQ (reference sequence). The DNA of the CDR3 is TGTGCCAGCAGCTTTAAGGTGGGGGATTTAAACAATGAGCAGTTCTTC. Translating gives CASSFKVGDLNNEQFF.

In its sample, this clone was seen a few times. The gene calls are TRBV19 and TRBJ1-2; the D is unclear. Trimming took 3 bases from V and 8 from J, leaving 7 bases between them. The V gene's germline CDR1 is LNHDA and CDR2 SQIVND (reference sequence). This CDR3 spans 11 amino acids. The CDR3 region is CASSIGVGYTF. CDR3 DNA sequence: TGTGCCAGTAGTATTGGTGTCGGCTACACCTTC.

The chain carries TRBV9 and TRBJ2-3; D is unresolved. CDR1 is SGDLS, CDR2 YYNGEE, per germline. Between the trimmed V and J ends, which lost 0 bases and 0 bases, there was a span of 2 bases. The CDR3 consists of 13 residues. In DNA form, the CDR3 reads TGTGCCAGCAGCGTAGTTAGCACAGATACGCAGTATTTT. This gives the protein CASSVVSTDTQYF. Together with reference TRBV9 and TRBJ2-3, the CDR3 gives the full variable domain: DSGVTQTPKHLITATGQRVTLRCSPRSGDLSVYWYQQSLDQGLQFLIQYYNGEERAKGNILERFSAQQFPDLHSELNLSSLELGDSALYFCASSVVSTDTQYFGPGTRLTVL.

By share of the sample, this clone is medium-sized. The chain combines TRBV6-5 with TRBJ2-3; 7 positions agree with TRBD1. The V gene's germline CDR1 is MNHEY and CDR2 SVGAGI. This CDR3 has 14 residues. V was clipped by 5 bases and J by 4 bases; unmatched bases: 6. CDR3 nucleotide sequence: TGTGCCAGCAGTGACGGACAGGACGCAGATACGCAGTATTTT. This translates into CASSDGQDADTQYF.

This clone was seen only a few times. J is TRBJ2-7 and V is TRBV5-4; D is possibly TRBD2 (6 bases). The CDR3 length is 14 residues. The germline V gene encodes CDR1 SGHNT and CDR2 YYREEE (reference sequence). Trimming stripped 4 bases from V and 3 bases from J, with 14 bases between. The CDR3 spells CASSPTRGFYEQYF. Written as DNA, the CDR3 is TGTGCCAGCAGCCCGACTAGAGGTTTCTACGAGCAGTACTTC.

The CDR3 region has the DNA TGTGCCAGCAGTTTAACCAGGACTAGCGGGATTTACAATGAGCAGTTCTTC. Amino acid sequence: CASSLTRTSGIYNEQFF. This chain uses TRBV28 with TRBJ2-1; 12 nucleotides agree with TRBD2. Germline CDR1 is MDHEN and CDR2 is SYDVKM. The V segment lost 2 bases and the J segment 4 bases; nucleotides outside the gene matches: 6. The CDR3 length is 17 residues. Full variable domain (remainder filled in from reference TRBV28 and TRBJ2-1): DVKVTQSSRYLVKRTGEKVFLECVQDMDHENMFWYRQDPGLGLRLIYFSYDVKMKEKGDIPEGYSVSREKKERFSLILESASTNQTSMYLCASSLTRTSGIYNEQFFGPGTRLTVL.

The genes are TRBV2 and TRBJ2-1; 9 bases are a match to TRBD1. The CDR3 is made up of 15 amino acids. V shed 4 bases and J 5 bases; nucleotides not matched to a gene: 6. CDR1 is SNHLY and CDR2 is FYNNEI in the germline V gene. The CDR3 bases are TGTGCCAGCAGTGTCGGGACAGGGAACGACAATGAGCAGTTCTTC. It is translated as CASSVGTGNDNEQFF.